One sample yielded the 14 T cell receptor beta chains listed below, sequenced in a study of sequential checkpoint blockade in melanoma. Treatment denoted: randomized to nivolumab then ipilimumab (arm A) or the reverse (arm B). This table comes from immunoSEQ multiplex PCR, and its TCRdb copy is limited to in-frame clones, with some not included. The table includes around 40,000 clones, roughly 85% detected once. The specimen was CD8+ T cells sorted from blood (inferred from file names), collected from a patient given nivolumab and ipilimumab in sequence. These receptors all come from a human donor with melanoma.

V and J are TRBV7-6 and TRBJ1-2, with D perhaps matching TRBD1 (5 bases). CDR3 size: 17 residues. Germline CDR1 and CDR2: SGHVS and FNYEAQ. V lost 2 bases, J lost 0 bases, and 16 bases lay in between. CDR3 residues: CASSLSALKGANYGYTF. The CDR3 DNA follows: TGTGCCAGCAGCTTATCCGCCCTAAAAGGGGCTAACTATGGCTACACCTTC.

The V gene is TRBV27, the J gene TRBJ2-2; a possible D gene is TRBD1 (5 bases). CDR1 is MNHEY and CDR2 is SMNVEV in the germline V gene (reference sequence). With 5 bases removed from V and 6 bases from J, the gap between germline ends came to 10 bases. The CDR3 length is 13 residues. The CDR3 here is CASSLVGPGELFF. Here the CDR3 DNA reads TGTGCCAGCAGTCTGGTGGGGCCCGGGGAGCTGTTTTTT.

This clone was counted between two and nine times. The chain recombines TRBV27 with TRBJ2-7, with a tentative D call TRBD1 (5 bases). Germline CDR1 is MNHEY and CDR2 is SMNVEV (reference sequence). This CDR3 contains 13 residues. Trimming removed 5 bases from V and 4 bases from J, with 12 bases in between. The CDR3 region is CASSPQQGYEQYV. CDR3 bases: TGTGCCAGCAGTCCACAGCAGGGATACGAGCAGTACGTC.

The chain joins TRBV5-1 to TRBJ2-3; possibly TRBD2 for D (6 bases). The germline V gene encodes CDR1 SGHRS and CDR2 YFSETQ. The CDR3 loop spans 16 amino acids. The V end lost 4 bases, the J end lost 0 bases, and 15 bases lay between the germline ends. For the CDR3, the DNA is TGCGCCAGCAGCAGAAAGCCCGGGACTAGCACAGATACGCAGTATTTT. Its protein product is CASSRKPGTSTDTQYF.

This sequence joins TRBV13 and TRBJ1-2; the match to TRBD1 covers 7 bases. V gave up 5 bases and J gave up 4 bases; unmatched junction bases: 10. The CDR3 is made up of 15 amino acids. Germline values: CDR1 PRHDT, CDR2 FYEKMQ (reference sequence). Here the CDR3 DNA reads TGTGCCAGCAGCCCCGCGACAGGGAGCGGCTATGGCTACACCTTC. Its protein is CASSPATGSGYGYTF.

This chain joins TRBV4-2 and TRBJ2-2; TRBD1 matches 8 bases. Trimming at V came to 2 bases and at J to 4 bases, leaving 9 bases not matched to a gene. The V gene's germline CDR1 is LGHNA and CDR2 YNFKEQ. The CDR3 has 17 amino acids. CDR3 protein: CASSQRTGPGFTGELFF. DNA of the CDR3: TGTGCCAGCAGCCAAAGGACAGGGCCCGGCTTCACCGGGGAGCTGTTTTTT.

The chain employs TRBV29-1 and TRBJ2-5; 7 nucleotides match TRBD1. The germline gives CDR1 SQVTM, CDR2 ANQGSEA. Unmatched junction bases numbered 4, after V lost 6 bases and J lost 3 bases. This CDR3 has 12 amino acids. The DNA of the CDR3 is TGCAGCGTGAGAGGGACAGAAGAGACCCAGTACTTC. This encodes CSVRGTEETQYF.

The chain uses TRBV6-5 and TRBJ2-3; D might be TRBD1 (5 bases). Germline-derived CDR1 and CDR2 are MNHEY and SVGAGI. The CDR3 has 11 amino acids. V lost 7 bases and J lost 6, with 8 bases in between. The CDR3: CASTSGDTQYF. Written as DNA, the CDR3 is TGTGCCAGCACTTCAGGGGATACGCAGTATTTT.

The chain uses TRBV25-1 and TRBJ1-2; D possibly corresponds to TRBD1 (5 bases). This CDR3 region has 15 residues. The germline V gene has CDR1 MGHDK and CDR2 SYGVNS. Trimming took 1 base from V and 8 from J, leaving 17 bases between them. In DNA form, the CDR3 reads TGTGCCAGCAGTGAATCAGGGCGGGGTGTAAGGGGCTACACCTTC. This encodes CASSESGRGVRGYTF.

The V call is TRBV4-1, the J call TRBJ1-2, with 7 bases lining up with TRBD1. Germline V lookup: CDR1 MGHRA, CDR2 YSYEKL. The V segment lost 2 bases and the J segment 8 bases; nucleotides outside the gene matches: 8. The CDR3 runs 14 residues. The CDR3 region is CASSQKVGTEGYTF. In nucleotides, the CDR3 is TGCGCCAGCAGCCAAAAGGTCGGGACAGAAGGCTACACCTTC.

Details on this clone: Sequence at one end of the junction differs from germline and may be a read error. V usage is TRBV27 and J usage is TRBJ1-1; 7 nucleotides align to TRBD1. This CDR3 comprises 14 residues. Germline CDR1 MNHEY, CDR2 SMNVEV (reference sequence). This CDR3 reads CASSLLGGGVEAFF. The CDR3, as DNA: TGTGCCAGCAGCTTATTAGGAGGGGGCGTCGAAGCTTTCTTT.

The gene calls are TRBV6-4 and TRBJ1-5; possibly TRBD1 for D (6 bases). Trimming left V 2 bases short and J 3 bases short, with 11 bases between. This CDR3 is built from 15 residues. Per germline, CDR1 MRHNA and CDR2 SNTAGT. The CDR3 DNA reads TGTGCCAGCAGTGACAACAGGGTTGACAATCAGCCCCAGCATTTT. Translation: CASSDNRVDNQPQHF.

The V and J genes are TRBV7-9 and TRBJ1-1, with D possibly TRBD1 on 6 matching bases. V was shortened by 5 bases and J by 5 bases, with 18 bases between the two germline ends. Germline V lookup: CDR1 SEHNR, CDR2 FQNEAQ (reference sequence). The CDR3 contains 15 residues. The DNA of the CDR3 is TGTGCCAGCAGCACCCAGGGGCGTGGAGGTACTGAAGCTTTCTTT. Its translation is CASSTQGRGGTEAFF.

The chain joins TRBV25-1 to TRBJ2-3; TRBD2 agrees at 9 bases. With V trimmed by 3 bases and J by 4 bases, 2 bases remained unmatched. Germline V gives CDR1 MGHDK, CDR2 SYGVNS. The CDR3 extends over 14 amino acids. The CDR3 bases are TGTGCCAGCAGTGACGTAGCGGGGGCAGATACGCAGTATTTT. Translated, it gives CASSDVAGADTQYF.